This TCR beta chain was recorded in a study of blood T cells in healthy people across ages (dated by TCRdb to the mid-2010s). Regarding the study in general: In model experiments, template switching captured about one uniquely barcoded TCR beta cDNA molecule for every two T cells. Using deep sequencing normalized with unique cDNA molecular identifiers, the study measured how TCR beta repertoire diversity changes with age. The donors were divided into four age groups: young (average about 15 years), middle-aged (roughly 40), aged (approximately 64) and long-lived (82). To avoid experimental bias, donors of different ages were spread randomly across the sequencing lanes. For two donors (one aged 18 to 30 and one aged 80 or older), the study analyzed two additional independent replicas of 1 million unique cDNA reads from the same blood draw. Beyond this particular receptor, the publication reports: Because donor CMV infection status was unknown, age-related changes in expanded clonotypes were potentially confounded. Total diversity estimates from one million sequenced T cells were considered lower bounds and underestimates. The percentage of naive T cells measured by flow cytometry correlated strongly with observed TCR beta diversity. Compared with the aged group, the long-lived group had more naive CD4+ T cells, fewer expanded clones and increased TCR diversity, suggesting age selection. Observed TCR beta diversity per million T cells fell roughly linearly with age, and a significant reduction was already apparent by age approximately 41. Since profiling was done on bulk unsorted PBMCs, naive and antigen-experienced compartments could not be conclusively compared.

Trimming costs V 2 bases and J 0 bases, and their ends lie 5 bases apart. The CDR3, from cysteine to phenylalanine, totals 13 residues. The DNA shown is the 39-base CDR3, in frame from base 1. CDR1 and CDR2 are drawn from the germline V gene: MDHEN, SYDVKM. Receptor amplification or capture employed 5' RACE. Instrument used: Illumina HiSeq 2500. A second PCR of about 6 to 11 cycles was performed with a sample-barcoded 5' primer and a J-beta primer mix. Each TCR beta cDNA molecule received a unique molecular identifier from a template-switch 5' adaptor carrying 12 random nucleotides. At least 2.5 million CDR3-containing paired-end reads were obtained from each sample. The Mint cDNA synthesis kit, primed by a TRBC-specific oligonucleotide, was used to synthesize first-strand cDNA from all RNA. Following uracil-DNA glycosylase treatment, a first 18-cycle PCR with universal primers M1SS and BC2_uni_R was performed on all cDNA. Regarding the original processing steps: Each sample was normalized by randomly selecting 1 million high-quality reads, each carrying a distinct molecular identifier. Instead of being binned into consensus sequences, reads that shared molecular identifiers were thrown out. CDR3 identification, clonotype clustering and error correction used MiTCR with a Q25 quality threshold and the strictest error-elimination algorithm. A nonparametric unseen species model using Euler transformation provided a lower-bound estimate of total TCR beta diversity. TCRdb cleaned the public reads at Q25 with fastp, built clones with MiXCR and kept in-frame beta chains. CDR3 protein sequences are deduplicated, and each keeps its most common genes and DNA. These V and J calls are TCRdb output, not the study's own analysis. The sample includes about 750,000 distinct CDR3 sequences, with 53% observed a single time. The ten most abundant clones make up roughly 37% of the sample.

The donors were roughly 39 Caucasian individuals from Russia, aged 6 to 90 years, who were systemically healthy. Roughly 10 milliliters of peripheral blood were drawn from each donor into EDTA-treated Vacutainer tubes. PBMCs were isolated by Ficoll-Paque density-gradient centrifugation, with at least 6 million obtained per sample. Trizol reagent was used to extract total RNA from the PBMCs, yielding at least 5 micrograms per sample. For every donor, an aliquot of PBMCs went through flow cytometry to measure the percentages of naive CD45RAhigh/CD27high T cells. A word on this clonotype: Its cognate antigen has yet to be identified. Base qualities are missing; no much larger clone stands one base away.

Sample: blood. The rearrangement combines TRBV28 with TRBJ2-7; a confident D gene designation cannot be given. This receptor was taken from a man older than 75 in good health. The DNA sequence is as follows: TGTGCCAGCAGTTTACACCTCTCCTACGAGCAGTACTTC. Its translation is CASSLHLSYEQYF.